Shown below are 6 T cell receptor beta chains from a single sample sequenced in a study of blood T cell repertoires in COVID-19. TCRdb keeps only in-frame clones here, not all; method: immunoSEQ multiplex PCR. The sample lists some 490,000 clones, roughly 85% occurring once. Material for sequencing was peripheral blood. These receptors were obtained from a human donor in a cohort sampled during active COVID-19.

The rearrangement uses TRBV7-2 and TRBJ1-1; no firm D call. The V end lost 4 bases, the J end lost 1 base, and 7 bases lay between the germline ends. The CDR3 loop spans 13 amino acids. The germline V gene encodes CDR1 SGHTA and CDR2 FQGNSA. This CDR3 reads CASSSGGNTEAFF. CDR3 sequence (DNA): TGTGCCAGCAGCTCGGGAGGGAACACTGAAGCTTTCTTT.

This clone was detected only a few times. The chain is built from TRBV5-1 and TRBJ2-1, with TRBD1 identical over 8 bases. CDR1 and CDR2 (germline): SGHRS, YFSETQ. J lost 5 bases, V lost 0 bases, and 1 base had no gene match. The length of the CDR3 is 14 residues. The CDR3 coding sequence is TGCGCCAGCAGCTTGGAGGACAGGGACAATGAGCAGTTCTTC. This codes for CASSLEDRDNEQFF. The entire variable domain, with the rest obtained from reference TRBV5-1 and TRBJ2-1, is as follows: KAGVTQTPRYLIKTRGQQVTLSCSPISGHRSVSWYQQTPGQGLQFLFEYFSETQRNKGNFPGRFSGRQFSNSRSEMNVSTLELGDSALYLCASSLEDRDNEQFFGPGTRLTVL.

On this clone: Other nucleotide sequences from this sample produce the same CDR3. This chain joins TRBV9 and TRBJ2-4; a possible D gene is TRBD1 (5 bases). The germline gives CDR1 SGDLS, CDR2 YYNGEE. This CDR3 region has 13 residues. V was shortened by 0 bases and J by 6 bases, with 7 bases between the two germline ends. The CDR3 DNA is TGTGCCAGCAGCGTAGGCCAGGGAAACATTCAGTACTTC. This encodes CASSVGQGNIQYF. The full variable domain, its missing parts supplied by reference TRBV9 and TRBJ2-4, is DSGVTQTPKHLITATGQRVTLRCSPRSGDLSVYWYQQSLDQGLQFLIQYYNGEERAKGNILERFSAQQFPDLHSELNLSSLELGDSALYFCASSVGQGNIQYFGAGTRLSVL.

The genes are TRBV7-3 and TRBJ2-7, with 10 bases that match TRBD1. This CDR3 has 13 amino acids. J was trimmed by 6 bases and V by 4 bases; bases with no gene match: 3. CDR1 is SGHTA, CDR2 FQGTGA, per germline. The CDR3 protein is CASSSTGGSEQYF. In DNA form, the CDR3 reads TGTGCCAGCAGCTCGACAGGGGGCTCCGAGCAGTACTTC.

DNA for the CDR3: TGTGCCAGCAGCTTGGTTTCGGGGAGCTCCTATAATTCACCCCTCCACTTT. Translating gives CASSLVSGSSYNSPLHF. The chain combines TRBV5-6 with TRBJ1-6; D is uncertain. The V and J ends lost 0 bases and 0 bases respectively, with 10 bases between them. The length of the CDR3 is 17 residues. Looked up from germline, CDR1 is SGHDT and CDR2 is YYEEEE.

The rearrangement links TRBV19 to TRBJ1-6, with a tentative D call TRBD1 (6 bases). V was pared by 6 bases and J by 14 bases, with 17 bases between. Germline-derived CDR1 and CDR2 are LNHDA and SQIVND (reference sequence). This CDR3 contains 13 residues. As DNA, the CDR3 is TGTGCCAGTAGAGCCCCTGGGACACCCGCCCTCCACTTT. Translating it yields CASRAPGTPALHF.